This T cell receptor (beta chain) was captured by sequencing in a study of response to subunit inactivated influenza vaccine. This clonotype was detected a few times. Its specificity is unknown. The CDR3 spans 16 residues. The germline CDR1 and CDR2 sequences are MNHEY and SVGAGI. V lost 2 bases to trimming and J lost 0 bases; unmatched junction nucleotides: 7. Study results and caveats: Few additional T cells are recruited per seasonal influenza vaccination, authors suggested.

TCRdb re-derived calls from the RT-PCR reads in MiXCR, one entry per CDR3 protein. The profile shows about 520,000 distinct CDR3 sequences, 10% to 11% of them singletons. The source was PBMCs from blood, collected more than 35 days after vaccination. The J gene is TRBJ2-7, the V gene TRBV6-5; 7 nucleotides match TRBD1. The TCR was taken from a man aged 50 or older who received an inactivated influenza vaccine. In DNA, the CDR3 is TGTGCCAGCAGTTACCCCAGGGGGAGAAGCTCCTACGAGCAGTACTTC. Residues: CASSYPRGRSSYEQYF.